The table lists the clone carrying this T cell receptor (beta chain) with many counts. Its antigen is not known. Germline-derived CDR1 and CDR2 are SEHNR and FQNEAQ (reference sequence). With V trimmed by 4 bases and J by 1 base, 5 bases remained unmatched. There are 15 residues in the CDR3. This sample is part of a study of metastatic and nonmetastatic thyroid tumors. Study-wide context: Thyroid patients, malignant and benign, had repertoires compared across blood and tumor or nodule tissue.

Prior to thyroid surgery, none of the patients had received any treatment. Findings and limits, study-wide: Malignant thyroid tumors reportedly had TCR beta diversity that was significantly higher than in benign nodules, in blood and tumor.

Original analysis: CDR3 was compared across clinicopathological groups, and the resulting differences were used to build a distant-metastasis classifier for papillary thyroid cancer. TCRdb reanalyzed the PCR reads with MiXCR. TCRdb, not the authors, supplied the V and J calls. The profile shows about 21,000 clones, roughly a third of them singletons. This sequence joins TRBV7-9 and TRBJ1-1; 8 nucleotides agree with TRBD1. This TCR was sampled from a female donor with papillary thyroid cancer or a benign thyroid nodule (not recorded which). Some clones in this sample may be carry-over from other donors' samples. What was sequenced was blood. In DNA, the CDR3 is TGTGCCAGCAGCTGGGGGGACAGGCCGAACACTGAAGCTTTCTTT. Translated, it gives CASSWGDRPNTEAFF.